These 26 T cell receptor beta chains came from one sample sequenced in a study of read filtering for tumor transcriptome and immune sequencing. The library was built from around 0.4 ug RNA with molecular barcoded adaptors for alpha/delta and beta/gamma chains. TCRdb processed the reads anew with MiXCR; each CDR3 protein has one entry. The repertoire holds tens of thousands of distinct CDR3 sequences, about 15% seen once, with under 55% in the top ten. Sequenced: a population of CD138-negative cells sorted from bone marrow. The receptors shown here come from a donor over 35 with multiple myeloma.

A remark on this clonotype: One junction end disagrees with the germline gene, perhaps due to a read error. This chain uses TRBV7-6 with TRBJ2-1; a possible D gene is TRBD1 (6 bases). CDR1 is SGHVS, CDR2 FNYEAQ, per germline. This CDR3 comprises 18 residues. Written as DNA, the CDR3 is TGTGCCAGCAGCCCAAAACTAGGGGGATCAGCTAGTAACAATGAACAGTTCTTC. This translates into CASSPKLGGSASNNEQFF.

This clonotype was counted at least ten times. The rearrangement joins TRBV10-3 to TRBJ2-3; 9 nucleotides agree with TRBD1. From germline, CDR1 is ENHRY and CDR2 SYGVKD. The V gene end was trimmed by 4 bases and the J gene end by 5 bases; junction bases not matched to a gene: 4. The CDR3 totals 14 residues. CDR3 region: CAISVGTGKDTQYF. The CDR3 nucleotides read TGTGCCATCAGTGTTGGGACAGGGAAAGATACGCAGTATTTT.

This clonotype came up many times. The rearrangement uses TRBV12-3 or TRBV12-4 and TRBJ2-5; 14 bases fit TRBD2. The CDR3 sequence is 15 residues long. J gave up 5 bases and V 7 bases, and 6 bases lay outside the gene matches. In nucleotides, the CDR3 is TGTGCCAGCACTCCGGGACTAGCGGGAGTTGAGACCCAGTACTTC. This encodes CASTPGLAGVETQYF.

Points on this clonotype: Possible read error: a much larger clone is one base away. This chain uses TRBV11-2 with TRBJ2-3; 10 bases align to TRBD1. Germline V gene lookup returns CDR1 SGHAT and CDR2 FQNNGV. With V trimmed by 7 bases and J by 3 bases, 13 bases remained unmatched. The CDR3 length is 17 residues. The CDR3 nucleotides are TGTGCCAGCATCGGAAGAGGCGGGACAGGGGCTACAGATACGCAGTATTTT. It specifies CASIGRGGTGATDTQYF.

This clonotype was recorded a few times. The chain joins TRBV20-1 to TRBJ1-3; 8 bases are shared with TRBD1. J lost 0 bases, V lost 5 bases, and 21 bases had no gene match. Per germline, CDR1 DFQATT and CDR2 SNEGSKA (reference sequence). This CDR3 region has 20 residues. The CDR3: CSALDRGTGRGERSGNTIYF. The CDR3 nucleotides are TGCAGTGCTCTTGACCGGGGGACAGGCAGAGGAGAGCGCTCTGGAAACACCATATATTTT.

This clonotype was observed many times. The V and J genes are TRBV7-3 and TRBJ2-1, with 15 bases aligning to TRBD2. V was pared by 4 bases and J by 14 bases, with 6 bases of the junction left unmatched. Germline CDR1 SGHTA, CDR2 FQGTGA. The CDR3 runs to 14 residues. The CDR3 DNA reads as TGTGCCAGCAGCTCTGGACTAGCGGGAGGGCCGGAGTTCTTC. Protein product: CASSSGLAGGPEFF.

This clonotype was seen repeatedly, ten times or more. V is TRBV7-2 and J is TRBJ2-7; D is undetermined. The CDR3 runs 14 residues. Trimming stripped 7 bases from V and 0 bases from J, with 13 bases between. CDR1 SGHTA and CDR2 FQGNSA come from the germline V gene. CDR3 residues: CASTQVLSSYEQYF. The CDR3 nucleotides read TGTGCCAGCACCCAAGTCCTCAGCTCCTACGAGCAGTACTTC. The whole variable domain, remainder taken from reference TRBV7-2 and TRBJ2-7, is GAGVSQSPSNKVTEKGKDVELRCDPISGHTALYWYRQSLGQGLEFLIYFQGNSAPDKSGLPSDRFSAERTGGSVSTLTIQRTQQEDSAVYLCASTQVLSSYEQYFGPGTRLTVT.

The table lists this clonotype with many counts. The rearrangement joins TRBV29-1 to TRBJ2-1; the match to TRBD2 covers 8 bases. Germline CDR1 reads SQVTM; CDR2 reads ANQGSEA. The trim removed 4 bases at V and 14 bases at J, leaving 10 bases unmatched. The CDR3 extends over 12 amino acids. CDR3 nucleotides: TGCAGCGTTGGTAGTAGCGGGAAGGAAAAGTTCTTC. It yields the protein CSVGSSGKEKFF.

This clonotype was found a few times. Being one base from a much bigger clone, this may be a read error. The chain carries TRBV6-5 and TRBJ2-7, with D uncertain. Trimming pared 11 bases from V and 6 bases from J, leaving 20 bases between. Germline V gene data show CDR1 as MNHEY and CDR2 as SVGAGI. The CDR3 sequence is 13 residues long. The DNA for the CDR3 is TGTGCCCCCTCCCGTGGCCTCAGCTTCGAGCAGTACTTC. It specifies CAPSRGLSFEQYF.

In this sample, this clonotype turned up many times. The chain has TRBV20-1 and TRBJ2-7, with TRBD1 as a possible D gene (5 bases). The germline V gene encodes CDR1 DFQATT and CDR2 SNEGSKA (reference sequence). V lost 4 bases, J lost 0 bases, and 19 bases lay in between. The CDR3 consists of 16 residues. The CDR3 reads CSANTRTLPSSYEQYF. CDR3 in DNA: TGCAGTGCTAATACGCGGACACTGCCGAGCTCCTACGAGCAGTACTTC.

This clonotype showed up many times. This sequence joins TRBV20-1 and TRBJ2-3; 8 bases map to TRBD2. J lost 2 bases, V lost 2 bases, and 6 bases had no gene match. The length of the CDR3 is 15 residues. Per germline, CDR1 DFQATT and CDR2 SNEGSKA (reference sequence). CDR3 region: CSARPGLGFTDTQYF. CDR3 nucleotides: TGCAGTGCTAGACCGGGACTAGGATTCACAGATACGCAGTATTTT.

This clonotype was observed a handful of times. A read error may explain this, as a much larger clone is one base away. This CDR3 is CSAYGRTGYNEQFF. The CDR3, as DNA: TGCAGTGCTTACGGCAGGACGGGGTACAATGAGCAGTTCTTC. The gene calls are TRBV20-1 and TRBJ2-1; weak D call: TRBD2 (5 bases). Germline CDR1 reads DFQATT; CDR2 reads SNEGSKA (reference sequence). V lost 5 bases and J lost 4, with 15 bases in between. CDR3 size: 14 residues.

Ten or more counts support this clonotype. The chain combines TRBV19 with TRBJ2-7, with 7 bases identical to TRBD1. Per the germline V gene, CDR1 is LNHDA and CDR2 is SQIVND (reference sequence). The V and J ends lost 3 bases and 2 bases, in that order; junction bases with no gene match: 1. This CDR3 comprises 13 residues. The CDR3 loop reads CASSMTGTYEQYF. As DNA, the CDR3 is TGTGCCAGTAGTATGACAGGGACCTACGAGCAGTACTTC.

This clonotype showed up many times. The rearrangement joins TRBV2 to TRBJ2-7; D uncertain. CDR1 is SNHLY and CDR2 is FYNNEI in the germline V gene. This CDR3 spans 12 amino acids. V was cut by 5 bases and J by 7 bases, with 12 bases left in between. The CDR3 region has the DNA TGTGCCAGCAGTACCCGAGGATTGGAGCAGTACTTC. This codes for CASSTRGLEQYF.

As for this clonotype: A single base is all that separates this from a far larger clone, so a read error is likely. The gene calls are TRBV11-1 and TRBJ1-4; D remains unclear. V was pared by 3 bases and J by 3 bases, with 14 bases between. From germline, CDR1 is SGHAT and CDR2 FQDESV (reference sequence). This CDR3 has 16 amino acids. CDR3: CASSFNLAGSNEKLFF. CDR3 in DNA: TGTGCCAGCAGCTTCAATTTGGCCGGGTCTAATGAAAAACTGTTTTTT.

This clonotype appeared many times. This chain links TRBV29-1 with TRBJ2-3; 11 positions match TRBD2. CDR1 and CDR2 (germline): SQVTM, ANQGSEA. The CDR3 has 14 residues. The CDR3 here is CSHLAGGSTDTQYF. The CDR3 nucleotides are TGCAGTCACCTAGCGGGAGGAAGCACAGATACGCAGTATTTT.

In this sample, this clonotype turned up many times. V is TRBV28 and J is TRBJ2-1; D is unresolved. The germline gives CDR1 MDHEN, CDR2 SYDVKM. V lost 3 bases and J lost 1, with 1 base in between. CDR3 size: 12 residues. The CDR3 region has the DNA TGTGCCAGCAGTTTTTCCTACAATGAGCAGTTCTTC. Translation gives CASSFSYNEQFF.

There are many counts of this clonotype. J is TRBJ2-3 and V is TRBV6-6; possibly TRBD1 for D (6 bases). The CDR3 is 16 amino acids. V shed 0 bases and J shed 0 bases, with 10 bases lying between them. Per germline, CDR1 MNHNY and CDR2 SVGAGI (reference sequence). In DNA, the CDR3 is TGTGCCAGCAGTTACTCCGGGCAGGGGAGCACAGATACGCAGTATTTT. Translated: CASSYSGQGSTDTQYF.

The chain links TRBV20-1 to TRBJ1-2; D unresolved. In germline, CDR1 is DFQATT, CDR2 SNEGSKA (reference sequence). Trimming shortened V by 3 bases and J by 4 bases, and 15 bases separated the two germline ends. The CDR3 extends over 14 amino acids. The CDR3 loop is CSARGSEATYGYTF. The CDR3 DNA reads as TGCAGTGCTAGGGGGTCGGAAGCTACCTATGGCTACACCTTC.

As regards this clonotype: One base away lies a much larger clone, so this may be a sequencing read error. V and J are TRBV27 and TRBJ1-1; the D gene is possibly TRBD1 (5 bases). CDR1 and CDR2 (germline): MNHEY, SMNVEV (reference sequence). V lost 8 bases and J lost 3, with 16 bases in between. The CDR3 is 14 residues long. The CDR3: CASGLPGAYTEAFF. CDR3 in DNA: TGTGCCAGCGGCCTTCCCGGGGCGTACACTGAAGCTTTCTTT.

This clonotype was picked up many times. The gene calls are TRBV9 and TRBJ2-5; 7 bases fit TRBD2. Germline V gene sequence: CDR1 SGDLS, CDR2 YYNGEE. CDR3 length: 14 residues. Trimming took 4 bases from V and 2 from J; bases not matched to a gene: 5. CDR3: CASSQAGWQETQYF. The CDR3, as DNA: TGTGCCAGCAGCCAAGCGGGATGGCAAGAGACCCAGTACTTC.

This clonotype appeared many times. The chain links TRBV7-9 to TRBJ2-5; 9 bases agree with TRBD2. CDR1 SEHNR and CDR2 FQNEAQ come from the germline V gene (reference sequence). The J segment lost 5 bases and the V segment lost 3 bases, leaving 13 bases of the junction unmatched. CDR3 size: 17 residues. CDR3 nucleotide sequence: TGTGCCAGCAGCTTGATTTCTAGCGGGATTTATATGGAGACCCAGTACTTC. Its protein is CASSLISSGIYMETQYF.

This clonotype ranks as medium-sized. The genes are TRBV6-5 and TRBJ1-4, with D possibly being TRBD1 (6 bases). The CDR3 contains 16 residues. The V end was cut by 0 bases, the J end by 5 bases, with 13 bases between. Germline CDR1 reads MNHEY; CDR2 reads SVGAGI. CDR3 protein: CASSYSNRVGNEKLFF. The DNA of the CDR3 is TGTGCCAGCAGTTACTCTAACAGGGTGGGGAATGAAAAACTGTTTTTT.

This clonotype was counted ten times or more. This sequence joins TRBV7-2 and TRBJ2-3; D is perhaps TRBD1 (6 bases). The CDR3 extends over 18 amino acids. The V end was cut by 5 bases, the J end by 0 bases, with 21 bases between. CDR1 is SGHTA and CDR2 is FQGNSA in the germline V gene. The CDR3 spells CASSRKVVVQGSTDTQYF. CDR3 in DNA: TGTGCCAGCAGCCGTAAAGTGGTTGTACAGGGCAGCACAGATACGCAGTATTTT.

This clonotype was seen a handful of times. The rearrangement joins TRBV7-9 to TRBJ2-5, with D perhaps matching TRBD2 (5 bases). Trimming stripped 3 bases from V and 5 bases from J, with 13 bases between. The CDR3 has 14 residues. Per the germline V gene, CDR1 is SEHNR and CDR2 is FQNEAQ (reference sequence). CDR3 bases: TGTGCCAGCAGCTTCTTCGGACGGGGTGAGACCCAGTACTTC. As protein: CASSFFGRGETQYF. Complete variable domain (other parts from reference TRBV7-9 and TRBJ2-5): DTGVSQNPRHKITKRGQNVTFRCDPISEHNRLYWYRQTLGQGPEFLTYFQNEAQLEKSRLLSDRFSAERPKGSFSTLEIQRTEQGDSAMYLCASSFFGRGETQYFGPGTRLLVL.

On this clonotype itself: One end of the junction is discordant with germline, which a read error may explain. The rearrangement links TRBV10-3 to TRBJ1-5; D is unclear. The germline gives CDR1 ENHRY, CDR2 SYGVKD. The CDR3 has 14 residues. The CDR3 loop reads CAIGEGYSNQPQHF. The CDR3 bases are TGTGCCATCGGTGAAGGTTATAGCAATCAGCCCCAGCATTTT.